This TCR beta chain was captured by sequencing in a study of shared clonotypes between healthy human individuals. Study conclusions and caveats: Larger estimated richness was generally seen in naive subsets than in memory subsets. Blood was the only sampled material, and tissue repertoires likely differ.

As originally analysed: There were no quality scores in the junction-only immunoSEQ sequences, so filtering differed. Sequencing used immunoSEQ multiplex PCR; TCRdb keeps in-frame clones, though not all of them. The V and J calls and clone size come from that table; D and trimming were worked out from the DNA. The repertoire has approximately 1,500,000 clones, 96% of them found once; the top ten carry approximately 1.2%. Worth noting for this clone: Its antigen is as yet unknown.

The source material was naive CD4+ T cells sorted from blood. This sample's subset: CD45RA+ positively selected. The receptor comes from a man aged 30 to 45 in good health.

CDR3 nucleotide sequence: TGTGCCAGCAGCTGGGCGGGGATTTCGAACACCATATATTTT. Translating it yields CASSWAGISNTIYF. The chain carries TRBV28 and TRBJ1-3; D is unresolved. The CDR3 runs to 14 residues. CDR1 MDHEN and CDR2 SYDVKM come from the germline V gene. Trimming took 6 bases from V and 7 from J, leaving 16 bases between them.